The next 27 T cell receptor beta chains were all read from a single sample in a study of identifying expanded T cells in peripheral blood. The repertoire was sequenced with immunoSEQ multiplex PCR; TCRdb's copy has only in-frame clones and lacks some. The table includes 100,000 to 150,000 clones, 75% to 90% detected once. The sequenced material came from blood. The source is a person aged 18-70 years in good health.

The V call is TRBV6-5, the J call TRBJ1-6; D is possibly TRBD1 (6 bases). The V and J ends lost 0 bases and 10 bases respectively, with 13 bases between them. This CDR3 spans 15 amino acids. CDR1 MNHEY and CDR2 SVGAGI come from the germline V gene. The CDR3 sequence: CASSYSLQGWSPLHF. In DNA form, the CDR3 reads TGTGCCAGCAGTTACTCCTTACAGGGTTGGTCACCCCTCCACTTT.

The sample holds one count of this clone. The J gene is TRBJ1-5, the V gene TRBV7-9, with D perhaps matching TRBD1 (6 bases). V was shortened by 1 base and J by 5 bases, with 9 bases between the two germline ends. Germline V gene lookup returns CDR1 SEHNR and CDR2 FQNEAQ (reference sequence). The CDR3 loop spans 14 amino acids. CDR3 loop: CASSLGTAHQPQHF. CDR3 in DNA: TGTGCCAGCAGCTTAGGGACAGCTCATCAGCCCCAGCATTTT. The entire variable domain, with the rest obtained from reference TRBV7-9 and TRBJ1-5, is as follows: DTGVSQNPRHKITKRGQNVTFRCDPISEHNRLYWYRQTLGQGPEFLTYFQNEAQLEKSRLLSDRFSAERPKGSFSTLEIQRTEQGDSAMYLCASSLGTAHQPQHFGDGTRLSIL.

The chain links TRBV5-1 to TRBJ2-3; either TRBD1 or TRBD2 may supply D (5 bases each). This CDR3 is 15 amino acids long. The V end was cut by 0 bases, the J end by 9 bases, with 17 bases between. In germline, CDR1 is SGHRS, CDR2 YFSETQ. The CDR3, as DNA: TGCGCCAGCAGCTTGGCCTCGGGACCCTCGAGGACGCAGTATTTT. Translated: CASSLASGPSRTQYF.

The chain couples TRBV29-1 to TRBJ1-2; 10 nucleotides align to TRBD1. CDR1 SQVTM and CDR2 ANQGSEA come from the germline V gene. Trimming cost V 0 bases and J 3 bases; bases outside gene matches: 4. The CDR3 is made up of 15 amino acids. The CDR3 is CSVEDEGTGDYGYTF. The CDR3 DNA follows: TGCAGCGTTGAAGATGAGGGGACAGGGGACTATGGCTACACCTTC.

The chain uses TRBV19 and TRBJ2-7; TRBD1 matches at 8 bases. The CDR3 is 16 residues long. J lost 1 base, V lost 5 bases, and 10 bases had no gene match. CDR1 and CDR2 (germline): LNHDA, SQIVND (reference sequence). The CDR3 spells CASSAAGTGESYEQYF. The CDR3 nucleotides are TGTGCCAGTAGTGCCGCCGGGACAGGCGAATCCTACGAGCAGTACTTC.

This chain links TRBV13 with TRBJ1-4; tentatively, D is TRBD1 (6 bases). Trimming removed 8 bases at V and 3 bases at J, with 13 bases between. Germline-derived CDR1 and CDR2 are PRHDT and FYEKMQ (reference sequence). The CDR3 spans 14 residues. The CDR3 nucleotides are TGTGCCAGCTCCCCCAGGGGACCTAATGAAAAACTGTTTTTT. This translates into CASSPRGPNEKLFF.

This chain links TRBV5-1 with TRBJ2-3; 9 nucleotides agree with TRBD2. The CDR3 has 15 amino acids. Germline-derived CDR1 and CDR2 are SGHRS and YFSETQ. V was clipped by 0 bases and J by 6 bases; unmatched bases: 5. CDR3 DNA: TGCGCCAGCAGCTTGGCCGGGACTAGCATTGATACGCAGTATTTT. Translated: CASSLAGTSIDTQYF. Variable domain in full (rest from reference TRBV5-1 and TRBJ2-3): KAGVTQTPRYLIKTRGQQVTLSCSPISGHRSVSWYQQTPGQGLQFLFEYFSETQRNKGNFPGRFSGRQFSNSRSEMNVSTLELGDSALYLCASSLAGTSIDTQYFGPGTRLTVL.

The rearrangement links TRBV4-3 to TRBJ1-2; TRBD1 aligns across 7 bases. With 3 bases clipped from V and 7 bases from J, the junction kept 5 bases outside the gene matches. CDR3 length equals 13 residues. The germline CDR1 and CDR2 sequences are LGHNA and YSLEER. CDR3 DNA: TGCGCCAGCAGCCACGGGACAGCTGGTGGCTACACCTTC. Translating it yields CASSHGTAGGYTF.

This chain connects TRBV6-1 to TRBJ1-1, with TRBD1 matching 8 bases. This CDR3 is 13 amino acids long. The V gene's germline CDR1 is MNHNS and CDR2 SASEGT. Unmatched junction bases numbered 3, after V lost 7 bases and J lost 2 bases. The CDR3 is CASTDRVNTEAFF. The CDR3 DNA sequence: TGTGCCAGCACGGACAGGGTAAACACTGAAGCTTTCTTT.

With regard to this clone: The junction differs from germline at one of its ends, possibly a read error. The chain couples TRBV7-9 to TRBJ1-5, with 8 bases fitting TRBD1. The CDR3 extends over 15 amino acids. CDR1 SEHNR and CDR2 FQNEAQ come from the germline V gene (reference sequence). The CDR3 nucleotides read TGCGCCAGCAGCCCCAGGACAGGGAGCGTTCAGTCCCAGCATTTT. Translation gives CASSPRTGSVQSQHF.

The genes are TRBV25-1 and TRBJ2-1; 12 nucleotides match TRBD2. V shed 5 bases and J 9 bases; nucleotides not matched to a gene: 5. There are 14 residues in the CDR3. From germline, CDR1 is MGHDK and CDR2 SYGVNS. The DNA for the CDR3 is TGTGCCAGCAGTCTAGCGGGGGGGCGCGGTGAGCAGTTCTTC. This codes for CASSLAGGRGEQFF.

The chain couples TRBV9 to TRBJ1-1; D call uncertain. The V end was cut by 0 bases, the J end by 5 bases, with 11 bases between. The length of the CDR3 is 14 residues. Germline values: CDR1 SGDLS, CDR2 YYNGEE. DNA for the CDR3: TGTGCCAGCAGCGTAGGAAGGGCTGCGACTGAAGCTTTCTTT. Translated: CASSVGRAATEAFF.

CDR3 residues: CASQQGTSGANVLTF. CDR3 nucleotides: TGCGCCAGCCAACAGGGTACCTCTGGGGCCAACGTCCTGACTTTC. The chain is built from TRBV10-2 and TRBJ2-6, with D possibly TRBD1 on 6 matching bases. Trimming removed 8 bases at V and 0 bases at J, with 11 bases between. CDR3 length: 15 residues. Looked up from germline, CDR1 is WSHSY and CDR2 is SAAADI.

The chain couples TRBV25-1 to TRBJ2-1, with D maybe TRBD2 (5 bases). The CDR3 is made up of 15 amino acids. CDR1 and CDR2 (germline): MGHDK, SYGVNS. Trimming stripped 2 bases from V and 2 bases from J, with 10 bases between. CDR3 loop: CASSERRTPYNEQFF. The DNA of the CDR3 is TGTGCCAGCAGTGAAAGGCGGACTCCCTACAATGAGCAGTTCTTC.

This rearrangement joins TRBV7-9 to TRBJ2-2, with TRBD2 identical over 14 bases. V dropped 5 bases and J dropped 3; count of bases not matched to a gene: 8. Germline assignment: CDR1 SEHNR and CDR2 FQNEAQ (reference sequence). The CDR3 consists of 18 residues. The CDR3 DNA sequence: TGTGCCAGCAGCCCCATACCGACTAGCGGGGGGGACACCGGGGAGCTGTTTTTT. This translates into CASSPIPTSGGDTGELFF.

This clone came up once. The chain recombines TRBV29-1 with TRBJ2-5; D might be TRBD1 (6 bases). Germline V gives CDR1 SQVTM, CDR2 ANQGSEA. V dropped 7 bases and J dropped 5 bases, with 17 bases sitting between them. The CDR3 is made up of 13 amino acids. The CDR3 reads CSARGNRRETQYF. The CDR3 region has the DNA TGCAGCGCAAGGGGGAATCGCCGCGAGACCCAGTACTTC.

This chain's CDR3 is CASSLAVGGYTF. The DNA of the CDR3 is TGTGCCAGCAGCTTAGCGGTCGGAGGCTACACCTTC. V and J are TRBV7-2 and TRBJ1-2; no reliable D call. The germline CDR1 and CDR2 sequences are SGHTA and FQGNSA. CDR3 length equals 12 residues. Between the trimmed V and J ends, which lost 0 bases and 8 bases, there was a span of 7 bases.

In this sample, this clone turned up once. The rearrangement links TRBV28 to TRBJ2-3, with D tentatively TRBD1 (5 bases). The CDR3 totals 14 residues. The germline gives CDR1 MDHEN, CDR2 SYDVKM. Trimming took 6 bases from V and 4 from J, leaving 14 bases between them. In DNA, the CDR3 is TGTGCCAGCAGGGCGTCCAGGGCCGCAGATACGCAGTATTTT. This encodes CASRASRAADTQYF.

The genes are TRBV6-1 and TRBJ1-1; unclear D gene. This CDR3 spans 15 amino acids. The ends were cut back, 0 bases at V and 0 bases at J, with 8 bases in the middle. The V gene's germline CDR1 is MNHNS and CDR2 SASEGT. CDR3 in DNA: TGTGCCAGCAGTGAAGCCGGTTCACTGAACACTGAAGCTTTCTTT. This gives the protein CASSEAGSLNTEAFF.

This chain joins TRBV30 and TRBJ1-2; D is uncertain. V was clipped by 0 bases and J by 0 bases, with 5 bases between them. Germline lookup yields CDR1 GTSNPN and CDR2 SVGIG (reference sequence). This CDR3 spans 13 amino acids. CDR3 amino acids: CAWSVSPNYGYTF. CDR3 sequence (DNA): TGTGCCTGGAGTGTTTCCCCTAACTATGGCTACACCTTC. Combining the CDR3 with reference TRBV30 and TRBJ1-2 gives the whole variable domain SQTIHQWPATLVQPVGSPLSLECTVEGTSNPNLYWYRQAAGRGLQLLFYSVGIGQISSEVPQNLSASRPQDRQFILSSKKLLLSDSGFYLCAWSVSPNYGYTFGSGTRLTVV.

This clone has a handful of counts. This rearrangement joins TRBV5-4 to TRBJ1-2, with a weak D call TRBD1 (5 bases). Germline V CDR1 and CDR2: SGHNT, YYREEE (reference sequence). The V and J ends lost 4 bases and 4 bases respectively, with 14 bases between them. The CDR3 consists of 14 residues. The CDR3 DNA follows: TGTGCCAGCAGCCCGGACATCAGCACCTATGGCTACACCTTC. Amino acids: CASSPDISTYGYTF.

The chain carries TRBV4-1 and TRBJ2-6; 8 nucleotides agree with TRBD2. The ends lost 0 bases at V and 3 bases at J; junction bases unmatched: 4. The length of the CDR3 is 17 residues. Germline CDR1 MGHRA, CDR2 YSYEKL. The DNA for the CDR3 is TGCGCCAGCAGCCAAGACCCCGGGGGGGTTGGGGCCAACGTCCTGACTTTC. Protein product: CASSQDPGGVGANVLTF.

The gene calls are TRBV1 and TRBJ2-1; no DNA check was done on the table's D call, TRBD2. TRBV1 is reported as a pseudogene. CDR3 size: 16 residues. The CDR3 spells CTSSLSGLAGGNEQFF. CDR3 nucleotide sequence: TGCACCAGCAGCCTATCAGGACTAGCGGGAGGTAATGAGCAGTTCTTC.

This clone was recorded only once. The chain has TRBV11-1 and TRBJ2-7; 8 bases line up with TRBD2. Germline V gene lookup returns CDR1 SGHAT and CDR2 FQDESV (reference sequence). This CDR3 comprises 14 residues. J lost 4 bases, V lost 2 bases, and 4 bases had no gene match. The CDR3 sequence is CASSLTSGGYEQYF. The CDR3 DNA follows: TGTGCCAGCAGCTTAACTAGCGGCGGGTACGAGCAGTACTTC.

The chain recombines TRBV25-1 with TRBJ2-1; 11 bases are a match to TRBD1. Germline CDR1 reads MGHDK; CDR2 reads SYGVNS. The J segment lost 5 bases and the V segment lost 3 bases, leaving 6 bases of the junction unmatched. This CDR3 has 16 amino acids. CDR3 region: CASSDHGQGADNEQFF. The CDR3 DNA sequence: TGTGCCAGCAGTGACCACGGACAGGGGGCGGACAATGAGCAGTTCTTC.

This chain uses TRBV6-6 with TRBJ1-3; tentative D call: TRBD1 (5 bases). The CDR3 contains 13 residues. CDR1 MNHNY and CDR2 SVGAGI come from the germline V gene (reference sequence). V shed 8 bases and J shed 7 bases, with 15 bases lying between them. Here the CDR3 reads CASRGAGWNTIYF. CDR3 nucleotide sequence: TGTGCCAGCCGAGGGGCGGGGTGGAACACCATATATTTT.

The chain couples TRBV5-1 to TRBJ2-2; maybe TRBD1 (6 bases). Deletions cut 5 bases from V and 2 bases from J, with 10 bases between. The CDR3 has 14 amino acids. Germline lookup yields CDR1 SGHRS and CDR2 YFSETQ. The CDR3 sequence: CASSQGQNTGELFF. The CDR3, as DNA: TGCGCCAGCAGTCAGGGGCAAAACACCGGGGAGCTGTTTTTT.